The 3 T cell receptor beta chains given below trace back to one sample, sequenced in a study of spatial heterogeneity in lung cancer. A single record per CDR3 protein comes from TCRdb applying MiXCR to the 5' RACE reads. The repertoire has around 48,000 distinct CDR3 sequences, about 5.8% of them found once; the top ten carry over 8.5%. Time point reported: sample taken at primary tumor resection. Material for sequencing was whole RNA from tumor, nontumor lung or frozen PBMC, left unsorted. Source: PBMCs, taken at surgery. The receptors come from a male donor with early-stage non-small cell lung cancer.

Ten or more counts support this clonotype. The rearrangement uses TRBV3-1 and TRBJ2-7; 7 bases map to TRBD2. This CDR3 is 15 amino acids long. Germline loops: CDR1 LGHDT, CDR2 YNNKEL (reference sequence). V lost 1 base and J lost 2; bases outside the gene matches: 5. The CDR3 bases are TGTGCCAGCAGCCAAGGCTCTAGCGGCACCTACGAGCAGTACTTC. Translation gives CASSQGSSGTYEQYF.

This clonotype was detected ten times or more. The J gene is TRBJ1-2, the V gene TRBV5-5; D is uncertain. The ends were cut back, 2 bases at V and 4 bases at J, with 18 bases in the middle. The V gene's germline CDR1 is SGHKS and CDR2 YYEKEE (reference sequence). The CDR3 extends over 16 amino acids. The CDR3 sequence is CASSLVFRTVGYGYTF. The DNA for the CDR3 is TGTGCCAGCAGCTTAGTGTTCCGGACGGTCGGCTATGGCTACACCTTC.

This clonotype was detected many times. The chain combines TRBV6-5 with TRBJ2-7; TRBD2 aligns across 12 bases. With V trimmed by 5 bases and J by 5 bases, 7 bases remained unmatched. The CDR3 consists of 15 residues. Germline CDR1 MNHEY, CDR2 SVGAGI. The CDR3 DNA reads as TGTGCCAGCAGTACAACCGGACTAGCGGGACACGAGCAGTACTTC. Residues: CASSTTGLAGHEQYF.